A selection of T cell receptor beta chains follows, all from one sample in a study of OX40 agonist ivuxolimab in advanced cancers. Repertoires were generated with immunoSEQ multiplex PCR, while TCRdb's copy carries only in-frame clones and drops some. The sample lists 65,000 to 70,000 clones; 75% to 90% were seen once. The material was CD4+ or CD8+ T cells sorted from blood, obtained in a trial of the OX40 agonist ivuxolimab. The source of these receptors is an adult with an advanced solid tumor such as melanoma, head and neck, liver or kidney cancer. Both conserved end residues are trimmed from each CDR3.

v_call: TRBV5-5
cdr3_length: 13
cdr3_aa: ASSRPGTGEREQY

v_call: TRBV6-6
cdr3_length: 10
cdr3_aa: ASTSTNEKLF

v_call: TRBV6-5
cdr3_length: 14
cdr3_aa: ASSFRGPLGSYGYT

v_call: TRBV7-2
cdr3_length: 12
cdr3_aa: ASSSKGMNTEAF

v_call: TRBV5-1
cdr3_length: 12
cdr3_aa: ASSLVGELTEQY

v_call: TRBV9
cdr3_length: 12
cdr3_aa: ASSVAMMNTEAF

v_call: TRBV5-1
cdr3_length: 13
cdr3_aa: ASSPTAGGSYEQY

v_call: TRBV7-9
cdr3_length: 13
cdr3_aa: ASSPIAVLTGELF

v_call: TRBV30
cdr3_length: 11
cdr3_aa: AWTNRNNEKLF

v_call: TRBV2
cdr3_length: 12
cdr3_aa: ASSEYGLAGELF

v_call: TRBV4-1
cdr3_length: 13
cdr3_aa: ASSQVTGGNQPQH

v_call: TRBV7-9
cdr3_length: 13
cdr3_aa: ASSKDYTPNNEQF

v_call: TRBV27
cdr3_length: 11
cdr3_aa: ASSIDRDTEAF

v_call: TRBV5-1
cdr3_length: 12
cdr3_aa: ASSRYTSTDTQY

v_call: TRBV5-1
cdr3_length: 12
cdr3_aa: ASTSRGVNTEAF

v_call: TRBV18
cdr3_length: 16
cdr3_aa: ASSPPTPGQGSPDTQY

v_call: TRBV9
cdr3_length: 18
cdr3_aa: ASSGPSGTYYPGDYNEQF

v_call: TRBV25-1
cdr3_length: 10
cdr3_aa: ASSGTFYEQY

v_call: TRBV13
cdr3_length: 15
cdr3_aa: ASSLNAPDGPTYEQY

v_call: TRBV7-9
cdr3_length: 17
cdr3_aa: ASSSSHRLAGGRGYEQF

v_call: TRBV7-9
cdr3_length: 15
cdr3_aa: ASSPIWTKMPSGELF

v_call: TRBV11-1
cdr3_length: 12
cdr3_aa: ASSFARGNTEAF

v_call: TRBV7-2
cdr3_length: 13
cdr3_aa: ASSLGTSPGETQY

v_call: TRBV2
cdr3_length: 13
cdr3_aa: ASSPGQGFYNEQF

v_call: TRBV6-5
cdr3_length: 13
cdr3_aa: ASSYGRGATDTQY

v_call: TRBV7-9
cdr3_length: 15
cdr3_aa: ASSSTGGGPVESPLH

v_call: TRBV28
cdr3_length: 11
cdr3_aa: ASRVQDTDTQY

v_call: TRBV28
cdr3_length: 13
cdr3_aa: ASSTLGRGGNEQY

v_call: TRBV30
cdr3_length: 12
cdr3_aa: AWSSQGARGGYT

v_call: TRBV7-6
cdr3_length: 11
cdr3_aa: ASSYRDRSEQY

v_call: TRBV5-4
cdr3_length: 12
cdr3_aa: ASSFGGEVYGQY

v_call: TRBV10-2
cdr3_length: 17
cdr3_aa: ASSEGGTGGGGPKNIQY

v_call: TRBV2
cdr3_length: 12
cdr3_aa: ASTPTGGAEGYT

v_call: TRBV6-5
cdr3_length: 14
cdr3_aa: ASSYSFGRGQVGYT

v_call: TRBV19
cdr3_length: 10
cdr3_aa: ASSTLGEKLF

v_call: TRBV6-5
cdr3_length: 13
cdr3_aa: ASSYSRGSGEKLF

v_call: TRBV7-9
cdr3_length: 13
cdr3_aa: ASSLSWGSNQPQH

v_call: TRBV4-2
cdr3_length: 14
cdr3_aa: ASSQVAGGGTDTQY

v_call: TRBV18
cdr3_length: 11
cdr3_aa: ASSTSRGDTQY

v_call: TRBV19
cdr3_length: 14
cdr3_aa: ASSRPGQGEIYGYT

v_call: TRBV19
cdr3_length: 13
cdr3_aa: ASSEDRANNQPQH

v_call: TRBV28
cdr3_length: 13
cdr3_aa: ASSIQQGVGSPLH

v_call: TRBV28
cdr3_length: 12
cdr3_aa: ASSYLPRGTEAF

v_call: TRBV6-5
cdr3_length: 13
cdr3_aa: ASSLQGRYQGTQY

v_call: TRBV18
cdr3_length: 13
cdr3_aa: ASSAGTRLNYGYT

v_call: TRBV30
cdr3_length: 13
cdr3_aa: AWALAGGSPYEQY

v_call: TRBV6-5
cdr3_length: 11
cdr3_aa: ASRLTGSSGYT

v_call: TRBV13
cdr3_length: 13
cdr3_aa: ASSSDRGATYEQY

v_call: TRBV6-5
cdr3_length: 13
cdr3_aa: ASSYSGTSNSPLH

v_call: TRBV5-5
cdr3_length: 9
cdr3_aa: ASRLVDTQY

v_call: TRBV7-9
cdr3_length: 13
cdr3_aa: ASSLAQSSGNTIY

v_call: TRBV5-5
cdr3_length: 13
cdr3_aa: ASSLVGSLGTEAF

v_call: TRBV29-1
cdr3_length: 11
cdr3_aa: SVRTGGSETQY

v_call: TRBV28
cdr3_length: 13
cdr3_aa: ASSSAAQGSDGYT

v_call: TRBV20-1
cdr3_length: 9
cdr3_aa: SASDRYEQY

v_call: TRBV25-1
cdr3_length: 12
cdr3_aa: ASSWAGGSGELF

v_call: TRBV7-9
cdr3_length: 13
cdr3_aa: ASSAGQGSYNEQF

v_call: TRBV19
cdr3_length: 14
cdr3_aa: ASSIDKTGSSYEQY

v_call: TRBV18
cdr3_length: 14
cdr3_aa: ASSPGDGYSGNTIY